Below, 2 T cell receptor beta chains from the same sample are listed, as sequenced in a study of cytomegalovirus exposure and HLA in healthy donors. The protocol was immunoSEQ multiplex PCR, while the TCRdb copy is restricted to in-frame clones and leaves out a portion. The table has about 150,000 clones, more than 85% seen once. Specimen: PBMCs. The receptors here all came from a man in his late teens or twenties in good health and CMV-seronegative.

This chain connects TRBV5-6 to TRBJ2-1; 11 nucleotides line up with TRBD1. The CDR3 runs to 19 residues. The V and J ends lost 0 bases and 0 bases, in that order; junction bases with no gene match: 8. Germline V gives CDR1 SGHDT, CDR2 YYEEEE. The CDR3 sequence: CASSLVQDRGLYSYNEQFF. The CDR3 nucleotides read TGTGCCAGCAGCTTGGTCCAGGACAGGGGGCTTTACTCCTACAATGAGCAGTTCTTC.

The chain uses TRBV6-5 and TRBJ1-1, with D perhaps matching TRBD1 (6 bases). V was shortened by 6 bases and J by 4 bases, with 12 bases between the two germline ends. Germline V gene data show CDR1 as MNHEY and CDR2 as SVGAGI. The CDR3 covers 13 residues. This chain's CDR3 is CASRSQQGTEAFF. The CDR3 DNA is TGTGCCAGCAGATCCCAACAGGGCACTGAAGCTTTCTTT.